This TCR beta chain was documented in a study of a mutant IDH1 vaccine in newly diagnosed glioma. Only in-frame clones appear in the TCRdb table, and some are missing; sequencing was by immunoSEQ multiplex PCR. The data hold over 55,000 clones, with 80% to 90% observed a single time. A word on this clone: Its antigen is not known.

CDR1 and CDR2 (germline): MNHNS, SASEGT. V dropped 2 bases and J dropped 6 bases, with 19 bases sitting between them. The length of the CDR3 is 16 residues. Specified time point: week 5, during vaccination. In the vaccine, a single dose held 300 ug of the mutant IDH1 20-mer peptide, along with topical imiquimod. The study, taken as a whole, reports: Pseudoprogression looked unconnected to shifts in top peripheral T cell clonotypes.

This specimen consisted of PBMCs, obtained from a glioma patient whose treatment included an IDH1 peptide vaccine. The chain couples TRBV6-1 to TRBJ2-5; D is unclear. This sequence originates from a woman in her thirties or forties with glioma. DNA for the CDR3: TGTGCCAGCAGTGAAATGTTGTCTGCCAAGAGGAAGACCCAGTACTTC. This translates into CASSEMLSAKRKTQYF.